The rows below give T cell receptor beta chains drawn from one sample of a study of T cells in Graves' hyperthyroidism and ophthalmopathy. TCRdb reprocessed the multiplex PCR reads with MiXCR, giving one entry per CDR3 protein. This table has some 600,000 distinct CDR3 sequences, approximately 15% appearing once. The sequenced sample was blood. Source of these receptors: a woman younger than 45 with Graves' hyperthyroidism that later progressed to Graves' ophthalmopathy. Both conserved end residues are part of each CDR3. The D gene is left open where the match is weak. Clone size, where shown, is once, few, many, or a class for clones that have expanded.

cdr3_aa,clone_size,j_call,d_call,v_call,cdr3_length
CSVRTNSNTGELFF,NA,TRBJ2-2,NA,TRBV29-1,14
CASSWGAELAVEELFF,few,TRBJ2-2,TRBD2,TRBV7-3,16
CASSVGTGGAWDEQFF,many,TRBJ2-1,TRBD1,TRBV19,16
CSAREGTDSGYTF,few,TRBJ1-2,TRBD1,TRBV20-1,13
CASSIASGQTLNTGELFF,NA,TRBJ2-2,TRBD1,TRBV19,18
CASRIRRLRTEAFF,few,TRBJ1-1,NA,TRBV12-3/TRBV12-4,14
CASRFRYDPGGEQYF,few,TRBJ2-7,NA,TRBV5-5,15
CASSAATQGAGTEAFF,NA,TRBJ1-1,TRBD1,TRBV18,16
CASSHPNDRATEAFF,many,TRBJ1-1,TRBD1,TRBV27,15
CSASSVGEQYF,few,TRBJ2-7,NA,TRBV20-1,11
CASSIGGMGGYTF,few,TRBJ1-2,NA,TRBV19,13
CSVEVRAREQYF,many,TRBJ2-7,NA,TRBV29-1,12
CASSPGGTGELFF,many,TRBJ2-2,NA,TRBV11-3,13
CASYRYTEAFF,many,TRBJ1-1,NA,TRBV27,11
CASRLGLQGTDTQYF,NA,TRBJ2-3,NA,TRBV28,15
CASSLGEAGPYEQYF,few,TRBJ2-7,NA,TRBV3-1,15
CASSRGAGTAFYEQYF,many,TRBJ2-7,NA,TRBV5-1,16
CASTGPGMANYGYTF,many,TRBJ1-2,NA,TRBV28,15
CASSPGLQETQYF,many,TRBJ2-5,NA,TRBV11-2,13
CAWSPAIGDYGYTF,few,TRBJ1-2,NA,TRBV30,14
CSAEGGTESLLGTQYF,many,TRBJ2-3,NA,TRBV20-1,16
CASRLAGVNNEQFF,many,TRBJ2-1,TRBD2,TRBV2,14
CASSPPGTDTQYF,many,TRBJ2-3,NA,TRBV18,13
CASSLEFMDSGNTIYF,many,TRBJ1-3,NA,TRBV5-1,16
CATSDNQGFSYNEQFF,NA,TRBJ2-1,NA,TRBV24-1,16
CASSRGRVPPETQYF,many,TRBJ2-5,NA,TRBV28,15
CASSLTEHGRSYGYTF,many,TRBJ1-2,NA,TRBV7-6,16
CASSDLTGGAEDTQYF,NA,TRBJ2-3,NA,TRBV6-1,16
CASSLGGTGRGETQYF,many,TRBJ2-5,TRBD2,TRBV7-8,16
CASTIGQGAVGELFF,many,TRBJ2-2,TRBD1,TRBV28,15
CSAKRLDGDNEQFF,many,TRBJ2-1,NA,TRBV20-1,14
CASSTQEIYGYTF,NA,TRBJ1-2,NA,TRBV19,13
CAWSLGASNQPQHF,NA,TRBJ1-5,NA,TRBV30,14
CASSPRADTQYF,many,TRBJ2-3,NA,TRBV18,12
CASSSPGGRETQYF,many,TRBJ2-5,TRBD1,TRBV12-3/TRBV12-4,14
CASSLGVQNTIYF,many,TRBJ1-3,NA,TRBV7-8,13
CASSFIQRTYEQYF,few,TRBJ2-7,NA,TRBV28,14
CATSGPRDSTFGYTF,many,TRBJ1-2,TRBD1,TRBV24-1,15
CASSLGTSGKTETQYF,once,TRBJ2-5,TRBD2,TRBV2,16
CASSSAGTGVFVAEAFF,many,TRBJ1-1,TRBD1,TRBV7-2,17
CASRGTGPEAFF,many,TRBJ1-1,TRBD1,TRBV27,12
CASSERSRWETQYF,many,TRBJ2-5,NA,TRBV2,14
CASSEWNTEAFF,many,TRBJ1-1,NA,TRBV2,12
CASSLDPILEAFF,few,TRBJ1-1,NA,TRBV7-6,13
CASTRTGNEQYF,many,TRBJ2-7,TRBD1,TRBV5-1,12
CASSLSAYTSTDTQYF,many,TRBJ2-3,NA,TRBV9,16
CASSSQDTGELFF,many,TRBJ2-2,NA,TRBV7-3,13
CSVEGGEDQPQHF,NA,TRBJ1-5,NA,TRBV29-1,13
CSASPPVAGVYNEQFF,many,TRBJ2-1,TRBD2,TRBV20-1,16
CASSLPHPNYGYTF,many,TRBJ1-2,NA,TRBV13,14
CASSLLTSDSPLHF,many,TRBJ1-6,NA,TRBV6-1,14
CSAPKLAAKETQYF,many,TRBJ2-5,NA,TRBV20-1,14
CSFTTGVYEQYF,NA,TRBJ2-7,NA,TRBV29-1,12
CASSPTGTHQPQHF,NA,TRBJ1-5,NA,TRBV9,14
CASGEGYEQYF,many,TRBJ2-7,TRBD2,TRBV5-1,11
CASSDGTGSNEKLFF,many,TRBJ1-4,TRBD1,TRBV4-3,15
CAWSFSGLAGDTQYF,NA,TRBJ2-3,TRBD2,TRBV30,15
CASSPRLAGYNEQFF,many,TRBJ2-1,TRBD2,TRBV14,15
CASSELGTFYNEQFF,few,TRBJ2-1,NA,TRBV25-1,15